These 29 T cell receptor beta chains were sequenced from one sample in a study of T-cell memory formation after mild COVID-19. Using its own MiXCR run on the 5' RACE reads, TCRdb lists one record per CDR3 protein. The sample has fewer than 650,000 distinct CDR3 sequences; roughly 21% are singletons. Sample: PBMCs or a T cell subset sorted from them (not recorded which). The origin of the receptors is an adult woman who had mild COVID-19 (a few samples of this study predate the infection). Cell type and time point are not known.

This clonotype was observed a handful of times. The gene calls are TRBV12-3 or TRBV12-4 and TRBJ2-1; D is undetermined. The CDR3 is 12 residues long. The ends were cut back, 3 bases at V and 2 bases at J, with 2 bases in the middle. CDR3 DNA sequence: TGTGCCAGCAGTTTCCCCTACAATGAGCAGTTCTTC. Translation: CASSFPYNEQFF.

This clonotype has a handful of counts. The V gene is TRBV7-7, the J gene TRBJ1-4; D may be TRBD1 (5 bases). V was clipped by 4 bases and J by 8 bases, with 11 bases between them. CDR3 size: 13 residues. Looked up from germline, CDR1 is SSHAT and CDR2 is FNYEAQ (reference sequence). The CDR3 DNA follows: TGTGCCAGCAGCTCAGGGTTATGGGAAAAACTGTTTTTT. This translates into CASSSGLWEKLFF.

This clonotype was counted between two and nine times. V and J are TRBV19 and TRBJ2-2; a possible D gene is TRBD2 (5 bases). The CDR3 runs to 14 residues. In germline, CDR1 is LNHDA, CDR2 SQIVND (reference sequence). V dropped 3 bases and J dropped 8 bases, with 13 bases sitting between them. The DNA for the CDR3 is TGTGCCAGTAGTATTTCACCCGGGAAGGGGGAGCTGTTTTTT. Translated: CASSISPGKGELFF. Filled out from reference TRBV19 and TRBJ2-2, the complete variable domain reads DGGITQSPKYLFRKEGQNVTLSCEQNLNHDAMYWYRQDPGQGLRLIYYSQIVNDFQKGDIAEGYSVSREKKESFPLTVTSAQKNPTAFYLCASSISPGKGELFFGEGSRLTVL.

The CDR3 reads CASTNGGKEYF. The CDR3 DNA reads TGTGCCAGCACTAACGGGGGAAAAGAGTACTTC. The chain joins TRBV6-5 to TRBJ2-7; TRBD2 might be the D (6 bases). The CDR3 is made up of 11 amino acids. Trimming removed 7 bases at V and 11 bases at J, with 15 bases between. The germline CDR1 and CDR2 sequences are MNHEY and SVGAGI.

The sample holds a few counts of this clonotype. This chain connects TRBV7-2 to TRBJ1-6; TRBD1 is a possible D gene (5 bases). Deletions cut 6 bases from V and 0 bases from J, with 18 bases between. The CDR3 extends over 18 amino acids. Germline-derived CDR1 and CDR2 are SGHTA and FQGNSA. For the CDR3, the DNA is TGTGCCAGCAGTGGCAGACAGACCGAGAGCTCCTATAATTCACCCCTCCACTTT. Its protein is CASSGRQTESSYNSPLHF.

The rearrangement joins TRBV12-3 or TRBV12-4 to TRBJ1-2, with D hard to call. V lost 5 bases and J 6 bases, leaving 7 bases between the germline ends. The CDR3 runs to 11 residues. CDR3 residues: CASSSGHGYTF. CDR3 sequence (DNA): TGTGCCAGCAGTAGCGGGCATGGCTACACCTTC.

The gene calls are TRBV4-1 and TRBJ2-2; 9 bases fit TRBD2. The V segment lost 5 bases and the J segment 6 bases; nucleotides outside the gene matches: 7. The CDR3 spans 15 residues. Germline V lookup: CDR1 MGHRA, CDR2 YSYEKL. CDR3 nucleotide sequence: TGCGCCAGCAGCAACCCGCTAGCGGGGTCCGGGGAGCTGTTTTTT. Its protein product is CASSNPLAGSGELFF.

The genes are TRBV6-2 or TRBV6-3 and TRBJ2-7; 10 positions agree with TRBD2. The ends lost 6 bases at V and 6 bases at J; junction bases unmatched: 8. Looked up from germline, CDR1 is MNHEY and CDR2 is SVGEGT. This CDR3 comprises 14 residues. The CDR3 sequence: CASRRSGRAREQYF. CDR3 coding DNA: TGTGCCAGCAGACGGAGCGGGAGGGCCCGCGAGCAGTACTTC.

The gene calls are TRBV2 and TRBJ1-5; a weak D match, TRBD1 (5 bases). V dropped 7 bases and J dropped 7 bases, with 17 bases sitting between them. The CDR3 runs 14 residues. Germline lookup yields CDR1 SNHLY and CDR2 FYNNEI. The DNA for the CDR3 is TGTGCCAGCACCTCGTTACCGGGGCCCCAGCCCCAGCATTTT. As protein: CASTSLPGPQPQHF.

The chain uses TRBV12-3 or TRBV12-4 and TRBJ2-5; 10 nucleotides line up with TRBD1. Losses at the gene ends were 2 bases for V and 3 bases for J; bases not matched to a gene: 24. This CDR3 spans 22 amino acids. CDR3 in amino acids: CASSLNRDRGFRAGTTKETQYF. In nucleotides, the CDR3 is TGTGCCAGCAGTTTAAACCGGGACAGGGGTTTCCGGGCGGGTACTACTAAAGAGACCCAGTACTTC.

This clonotype was counted at least ten times. V is TRBV12-3 or TRBV12-4 and J is TRBJ2-5, with D perhaps TRBD1 (6 bases). The CDR3 is 13 amino acids. The ends were cut back, 7 bases at V and 2 bases at J, with 11 bases in the middle. The CDR3 spells CASTGQLQETQYF. The CDR3, as DNA: TGTGCCAGCACCGGACAGCTTCAAGAGACCCAGTACTTC.

This clonotype has only a few counts. V usage is TRBV6-2 or TRBV6-3 and J usage is TRBJ2-5; TRBD1 aligns across 10 bases. This CDR3 region has 15 residues. Per the germline V gene, CDR1 is MNHEY and CDR2 is SVGEGT. The trim removed 2 bases at V and 3 bases at J, leaving 3 bases unmatched. In DNA form, the CDR3 reads TGTGCCAGCAGTTACGGGGACAGGGGAGAAGAGACCCAGTACTTC. Protein sequence: CASSYGDRGEETQYF.

The chain uses TRBV6-5 and TRBJ1-1; TRBD1 is a possible D gene (6 bases). The CDR3 loop spans 14 amino acids. V dropped 5 bases and J dropped 8 bases, with 18 bases sitting between them. CDR1 and CDR2 (germline): MNHEY, SVGAGI. In DNA, the CDR3 is TGTGCCAGCAGTAACAGGGAGAGGCCTTCGGAAGCTTTCTTT. Translating gives CASSNRERPSEAFF.

V is TRBV2 and J is TRBJ1-4, with D possibly TRBD1 on 5 matching bases. V lost 6 bases to trimming and J lost 3 bases, with 8 bases between them. The CDR3 loop spans 13 amino acids. Germline assignment: CDR1 SNHLY and CDR2 FYNNEI. Written as DNA, the CDR3 is TGTGCCAGCAGGACGGGGGCTAATGAAAAACTGTTTTTT. Its translation: CASRTGANEKLFF.

This chain connects TRBV7-9 to TRBJ2-1; the match to TRBD2 covers 9 bases. CDR1 SEHNR and CDR2 FQNEAQ come from the germline V gene (reference sequence). The CDR3 contains 14 residues. V shed 4 bases and J 7 bases; nucleotides not matched to a gene: 5. DNA of the CDR3: TGTGCCAGCAGCTCGGTAGCGGGAGAGAATGAGCAGTTCTTC. It codes for CASSSVAGENEQFF.

The table lists this clonotype with a few counts. V usage is TRBV15 and J usage is TRBJ2-1, with no clear D. Germline assignment: CDR1 LNHNV and CDR2 YYDKDF (reference sequence). This CDR3 has 12 amino acids. V was clipped by 0 bases and J by 7 bases, with 4 bases between them. CDR3 residues: CATSRDRNEQFF. In DNA, the CDR3 is TGTGCCACCAGCAGAGATCGAAATGAGCAGTTCTTC.

The chain uses TRBV7-9 and TRBJ2-7, with D perhaps matching TRBD1 (5 bases). The V end was cut by 2 bases, the J end by 0 bases, with 14 bases between. CDR1 and CDR2 from the germline V gene are SEHNR and FQNEAQ (reference sequence). CDR3 length: 16 residues. CDR3 sequence (DNA): TGTGCCAGCAGCTTATTCAGGGCCTCCTCCTCCTACGAGCAGTACTTC. Residues: CASSLFRASSSYEQYF.

In its sample, this clonotype was seen a few times. The chain joins TRBV20-1 to TRBJ1-6, with D tentatively TRBD1 (5 bases). The V gene's germline CDR1 is DFQATT and CDR2 SNEGSKA (reference sequence). CDR3 length equals 16 residues. V was clipped by 0 bases and J by 1 base, with 10 bases between them. CDR3 DNA sequence: TGCAGTGCTAGAGATATAGCAGGGTCCTATAATTCACCCCTCCACTTT. It translates to CSARDIAGSYNSPLHF.

CDR3 nucleotides: TGTGCCACCAGTGCTTCGGGACAGGGCTACAATGAGCAGTTCTTC. The encoded protein is CATSASGQGYNEQFF. The chain carries TRBV24-1 and TRBJ2-1; 9 bases fit TRBD1. Germline CDR1 KGHDR, CDR2 SFDVKD. This CDR3 region has 15 residues. After removal of 5 bases from V and 3 bases from J, the junction contained 4 bases not matched to a gene.

This clonotype was seen a few times. This sequence joins TRBV30 and TRBJ1-1, with D possibly matching TRBD1 (5 bases). Trimming stripped 4 bases from V and 5 bases from J, with 11 bases between. Looked up from germline, CDR1 is GTSNPN and CDR2 is SVGIG (reference sequence). The CDR3 has 12 amino acids. The DNA of the CDR3 is TGTGCCTGGATTAGGGGATGGACTGAAGCTTTCTTT. Residues: CAWIRGWTEAFF. Looking up the rest from reference TRBV30 and TRBJ1-1 gives the full variable domain: SQTIHQWPATLVQPVGSPLSLECTVEGTSNPNLYWYRQAAGRGLQLLFYSVGIGQISSEVPQNLSASRPQDRQFILSSKKLLLSDSGFYLCAWIRGWTEAFFGQGTRLTVV.

This clonotype was seen ten or more times. J is TRBJ2-7 and V is TRBV7-2; 14 nucleotides align to TRBD2. Germline assignment: CDR1 SGHTA and CDR2 FQGNSA. The CDR3 contains 17 residues. V gave up 5 bases and J gave up 2 bases; unmatched junction bases: 8. In DNA form, the CDR3 reads TGTGCCAGCAGCCACGGGACTAGCGGGAGAGGGGCCTACGAGCAGTACTTC. The encoded protein is CASSHGTSGRGAYEQYF.

The J gene is TRBJ2-7, the V gene TRBV7-9, with 7 bases fitting TRBD1. CDR1 and CDR2 (germline): SEHNR, FQNEAQ (reference sequence). The CDR3 has 14 amino acids. Unmatched junction bases numbered 14, after V lost 8 bases and J lost 7 bases. CDR3 sequence reads: CASGDRALRGEQYF. The CDR3 nucleotides are TGTGCCAGCGGCGACAGGGCCCTCAGGGGAGAGCAGTACTTC.

This clonotype appeared a few times. The gene calls are TRBV20-1 and TRBJ1-5; D not resolved. V was shortened by 0 bases and J by 2 bases, with 8 bases between the two germline ends. Germline V gene lookup returns CDR1 DFQATT and CDR2 SNEGSKA (reference sequence). The CDR3 covers 14 residues. CDR3 region: CSARDLKGNQPQHF. The CDR3 nucleotides are TGCAGTGCTAGAGATCTGAAGGGCAATCAGCCCCAGCATTTT.

The chain couples TRBV6-6 to TRBJ1-6; the D gene is possibly TRBD1 (5 bases). Germline V lookup: CDR1 MNHNY, CDR2 SVGAGI (reference sequence). This CDR3 comprises 14 residues. Between the trimmed V and J ends, which lost 6 bases and 8 bases, there was a span of 14 bases. In DNA, the CDR3 is TGTGCCAGCAGCCAGGGATTGTCGGATTCACCCCTCCACTTT. Translating it yields CASSQGLSDSPLHF.

The chain carries TRBV20-1 and TRBJ2-1, with 8 bases identical to TRBD2. Germline V gene data show CDR1 as DFQATT and CDR2 as SNEGSKA (reference sequence). The V segment lost 0 bases and the J segment 7 bases; nucleotides outside the gene matches: 8. The CDR3 is 15 amino acids. CDR3 DNA: TGCAGTGCTAGAGATAACCAGCGGGAGATAAATGAGCAGTTCTTC. Translating it yields CSARDNQREINEQFF.

The chain employs TRBV7-9 and TRBJ2-5; D remains unclear. CDR1 and CDR2 from the germline V gene are SEHNR and FQNEAQ (reference sequence). The CDR3 has 15 amino acids. Trimming took off 1 base at V and 3 bases at J, with 12 bases between the two ends. The CDR3 here is CASSLVAGIKETQYF. DNA for the CDR3: TGTGCCAGCAGCTTAGTGGCAGGAATTAAAGAGACCCAGTACTTC.

The chain couples TRBV12-5 to TRBJ2-1; 11 bases match TRBD2. This CDR3 contains 18 residues. J gave up 6 bases and V 5 bases, and 15 bases lay outside the gene matches. Germline lookup yields CDR1 LGHNT and CDR2 FRNRAP. CDR3 sequence: CASGPQTSGKSKRNEQFF. In nucleotides, the CDR3 is TGTGCTAGTGGTCCTCAGACTAGCGGGAAGTCTAAGCGCAATGAGCAGTTCTTC.

V is TRBV24-1 and J is TRBJ2-2, with 8 bases matching TRBD1. V lost 9 bases and J lost 8; bases outside the gene matches: 4. Per germline, CDR1 KGHDR and CDR2 SFDVKD. This CDR3 contains 12 residues. CDR3 bases: TGTGCCACCGGTCGGACAGGGGGGGAGCTGTTTTTT. It yields the protein CATGRTGGELFF.

This clonotype was seen only a few times. The V call is TRBV9, the J call TRBJ2-5; the D gene is possibly TRBD1 (6 bases). This CDR3 is 15 amino acids long. CDR1 is SGDLS and CDR2 is YYNGEE in the germline V gene. Trimming left V 2 bases short and J 9 bases short, with 20 bases between. The CDR3 region is CASSVSDRLQGAQYF. CDR3 coding DNA: TGTGCCAGCAGCGTCTCCGACAGGCTGCAAGGGGCCCAGTACTTC.